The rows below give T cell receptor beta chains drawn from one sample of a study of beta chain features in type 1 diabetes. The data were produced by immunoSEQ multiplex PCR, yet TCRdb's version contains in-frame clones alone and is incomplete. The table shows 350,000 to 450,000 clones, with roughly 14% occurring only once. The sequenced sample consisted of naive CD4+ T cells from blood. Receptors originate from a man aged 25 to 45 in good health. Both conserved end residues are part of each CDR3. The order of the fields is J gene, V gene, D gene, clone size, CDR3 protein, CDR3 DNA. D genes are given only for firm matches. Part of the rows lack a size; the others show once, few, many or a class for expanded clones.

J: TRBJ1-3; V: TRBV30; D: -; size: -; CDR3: CAWSVQGLIGNTIYF; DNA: TGTGCCTGGAGTGTCCAGGGACTTATAGGAAACACCATATATTTT
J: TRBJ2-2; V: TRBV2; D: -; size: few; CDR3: CASSVNINTGELFF; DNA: TGTGCCAGCAGTGTAAATATTAACACCGGGGAGCTGTTTTTT
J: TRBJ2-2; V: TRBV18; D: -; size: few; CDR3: CASSPANTGELFF; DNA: TGTGCCAGCTCACCGGCGAACACCGGGGAGCTGTTTTTT
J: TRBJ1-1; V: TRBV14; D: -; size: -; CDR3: CASSQFTLGTEAFF; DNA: TGTGCCAGCAGCCAGTTCACTCTGGGAACTGAAGCTTTCTTT
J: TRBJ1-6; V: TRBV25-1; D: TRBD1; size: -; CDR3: CASSEWGQGFSPLHF; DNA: TGTGCCAGCAGTGAATGGGGACAGGGGTTTTCACCCCTCCACTTT
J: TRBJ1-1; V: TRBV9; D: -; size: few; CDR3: CASSSNPGRSTEAFF; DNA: TGTGCCAGCAGCTCAAACCCGGGCAGAAGCACTGAAGCTTTCTTT
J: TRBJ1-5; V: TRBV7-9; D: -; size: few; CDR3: CASSLGRGPYNQPQHF; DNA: TGTGCCAGCAGCTTAGGCCGGGGCCCTTACAATCAGCCCCAGCATTTT
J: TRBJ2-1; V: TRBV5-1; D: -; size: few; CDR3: CASSLASIALNEQFF; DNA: TGCGCCAGCAGCTTGGCGAGTATCGCCCTCAATGAGCAGTTCTTC
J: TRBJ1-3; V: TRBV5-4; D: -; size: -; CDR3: CASRQGSGNTIYF; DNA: TGTGCCAGCAGGCAGGGCTCTGGAAACACCATATATTTT
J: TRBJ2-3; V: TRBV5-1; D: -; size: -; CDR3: CASSFGDSDTQYF; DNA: TGCGCCAGCAGCTTTGGCGACTCGGATACGCAGTATTTT
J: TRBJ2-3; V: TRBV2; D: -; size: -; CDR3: CASSWFWTTDTQYF; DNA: TGTGCCAGCAGTTGGTTTTGGACCACAGATACGCAGTATTTT
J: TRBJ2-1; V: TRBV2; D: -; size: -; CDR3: CASSEFGESGEQFF; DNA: TGTGCCAGCAGTGAATTCGGGGAATCGGGGGAGCAGTTCTTC
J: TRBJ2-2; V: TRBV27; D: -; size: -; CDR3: CASTPGSRYGELFF; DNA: TGTGCCAGCACCCCCGGGAGTCGTTACGGGGAGCTGTTTTTT